This T cell receptor beta chain was identified during a study of CD4+ T cells in melanoma. Findings and limits, study-wide: A reported correlation linked neoantigen-specific CD4+ T cells to CD8+, macrophage and B cell function. Diverse differentiation states were reported for melanoma neoantigen-specific CD4+ T cells.

Only in-frame clones appear in the TCRdb table, and some are missing; sequencing was by immunoSEQ multiplex PCR. The sample includes about 140,000 clones, 80% to 95% of them seen just once. Notes on this clone: As yet, its antigen is unknown.

Germline loops: CDR1 SNHLY, CDR2 FYNNEI. The CDR3 is made up of 11 amino acids. V was trimmed by 3 bases and J by 12 bases, leaving 11 bases between them. The clonotype comes from a human donor with melanoma. This chain uses TRBV2 with TRBJ1-2, with D perhaps TRBD1 (5 bases). CDR3 sequence (DNA): TGTGCCAGCAGTGATTTTAGCAGGGACACCTTC. Protein sequence: CASSDFSRDTF.